This entry is about one TCR beta chain. Its antigen is as yet unknown. One end of the junction fails to match germline, which may point to a read error. These data originate in a study of tumor and adjacent non-tumor tissue in lung cancer. Study in general: The cohort had around twelve adenocarcinoma, 2 squamous cell and 1 small cell patients.

No cell sorting was done before RNA was extracted from the tissue. The normal lung tissue was taken more than 3 cm from the tumor edge. Findings and caveats of the study: Compared with tumor, normal lung showed significantly lower TCR diversity.

The CDR3 loop spans 14 amino acids. From germline, CDR1 is MNHEY and CDR2 SVGEGT. Three rounds of nested PCR, following a modified ARM-PCR protocol, produced the TCRbeta library. TCRdb reprocessed the multiplex PCR reads via MiXCR and lists one record per CDR3 protein. This table holds approximately 100,000 distinct CDR3 sequences, roughly two thirds found once. V and J are TRBV6-2 or TRBV6-3 and TRBJ2-3, with D tentatively TRBD1 (6 bases). This receptor was taken from a man under 40 with non-small cell lung cancer. The sample was distant non-tumor lung tissue. The CDR3 bases are TGTGCCAGTAGTTTACAGGGAACCATAGATACGCAATATTTT. Amino acids: CASSLQGTIDTQYF.